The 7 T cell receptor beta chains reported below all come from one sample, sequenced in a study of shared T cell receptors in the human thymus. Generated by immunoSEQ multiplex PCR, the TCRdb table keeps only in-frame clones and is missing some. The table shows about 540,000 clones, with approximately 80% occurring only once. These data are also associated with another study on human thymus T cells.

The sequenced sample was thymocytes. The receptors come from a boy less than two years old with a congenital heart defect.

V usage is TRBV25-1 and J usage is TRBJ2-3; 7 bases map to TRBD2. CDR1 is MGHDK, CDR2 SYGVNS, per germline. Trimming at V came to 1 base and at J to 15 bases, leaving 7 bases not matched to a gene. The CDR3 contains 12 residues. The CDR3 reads CASSEWRGTTYF. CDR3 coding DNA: TGTGCCAGCAGTGAATGGCGGGGGACGACATATTTT.

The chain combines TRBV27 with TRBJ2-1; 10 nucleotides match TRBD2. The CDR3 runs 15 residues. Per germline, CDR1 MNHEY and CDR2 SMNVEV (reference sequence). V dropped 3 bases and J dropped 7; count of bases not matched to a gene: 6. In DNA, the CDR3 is TGTGCCAGCAGTTTCCTAGCGGGAGCGAGTAATGAGCAGTTCTTC. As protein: CASSFLAGASNEQFF.

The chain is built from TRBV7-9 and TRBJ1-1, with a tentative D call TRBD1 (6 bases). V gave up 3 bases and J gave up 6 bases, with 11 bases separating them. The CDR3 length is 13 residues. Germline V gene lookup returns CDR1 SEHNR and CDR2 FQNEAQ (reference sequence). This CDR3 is CASSFKQGAEAFF. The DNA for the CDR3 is TGTGCCAGCAGCTTTAAACAGGGTGCTGAAGCTTTCTTT.

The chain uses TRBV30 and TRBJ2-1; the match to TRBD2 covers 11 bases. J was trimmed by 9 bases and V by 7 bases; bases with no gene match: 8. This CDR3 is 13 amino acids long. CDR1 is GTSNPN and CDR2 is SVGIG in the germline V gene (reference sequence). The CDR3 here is CASFSGRAGEQFF. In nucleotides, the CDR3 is TGTGCCTCCTTTAGCGGGAGGGCCGGTGAGCAGTTCTTC. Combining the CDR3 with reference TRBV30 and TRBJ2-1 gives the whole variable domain SQTIHQWPATLVQPVGSPLSLECTVEGTSNPNLYWYRQAAGRGLQLLFYSVGIGQISSEVPQNLSASRPQDRQFILSSKKLLLSDSGFYLCASFSGRAGEQFFGPGTRLTVL.

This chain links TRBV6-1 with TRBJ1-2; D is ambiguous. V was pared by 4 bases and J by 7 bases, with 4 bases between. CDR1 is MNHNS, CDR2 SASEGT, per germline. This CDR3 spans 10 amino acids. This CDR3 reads CASSGRGYTF. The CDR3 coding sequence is TGTGCCAGCAGTGGTCGTGGCTACACCTTC.

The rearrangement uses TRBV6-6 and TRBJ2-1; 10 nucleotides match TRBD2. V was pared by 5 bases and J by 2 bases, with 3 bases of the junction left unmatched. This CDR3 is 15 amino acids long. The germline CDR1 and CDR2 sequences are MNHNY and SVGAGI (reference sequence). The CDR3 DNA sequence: TGTGCCAGCAGTGCCACTAGCGGGACCTACAATGAGCAGTTCTTC. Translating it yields CASSATSGTYNEQFF.

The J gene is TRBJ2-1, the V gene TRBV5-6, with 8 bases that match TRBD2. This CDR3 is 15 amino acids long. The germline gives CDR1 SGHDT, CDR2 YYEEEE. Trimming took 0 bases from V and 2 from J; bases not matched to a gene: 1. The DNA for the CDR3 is TGTGCCAGCAGCTTGGGACTAGCGACCTACAATGAGCAGTTCTTC. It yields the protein CASSLGLATYNEQFF.